The clone carrying this T cell receptor beta chain appeared many times. What it recognizes is unknown. Indicated time point: sample taken at primary tumor resection. The authors sequenced whole RNA from tumor, nontumor lung or frozen PBMC without sorting. A distinct unique molecular identifier was carried by each TCR cDNA molecule. MiXCR was run by TCRdb on the 5' RACE reads, yielding one entry per CDR3 protein. The profile covers fewer than 45,000 distinct CDR3 sequences, with under 7.5% appearing a single time and about 39% taken by the ten largest. This record comes from a study of spatial heterogeneity in lung cancer. The study, taken as a whole, reports: Expanded tumor TCRs that were ubiquitous appeared in blood more at resection than follow-up.

Germline trimming cut 0 bases from V and 0 bases from J; bases unmatched to any gene: 3. CDR1 is LGHNA, CDR2 YNFKEQ, per germline. There are 17 residues in the CDR3. The chain links TRBV4-2 to TRBJ2-1; 9 positions agree with TRBD1. The receptor's source is a female donor with early-stage non-small cell lung cancer. Sequenced material: PBMCs, taken at surgery. The CDR3 region has the DNA TGTGCCAGCAGCCAAGAGGCGACAGGGGGCTCCTACAATGAGCAGTTCTTC. Amino acid sequence: CASSQEATGGSYNEQFF.